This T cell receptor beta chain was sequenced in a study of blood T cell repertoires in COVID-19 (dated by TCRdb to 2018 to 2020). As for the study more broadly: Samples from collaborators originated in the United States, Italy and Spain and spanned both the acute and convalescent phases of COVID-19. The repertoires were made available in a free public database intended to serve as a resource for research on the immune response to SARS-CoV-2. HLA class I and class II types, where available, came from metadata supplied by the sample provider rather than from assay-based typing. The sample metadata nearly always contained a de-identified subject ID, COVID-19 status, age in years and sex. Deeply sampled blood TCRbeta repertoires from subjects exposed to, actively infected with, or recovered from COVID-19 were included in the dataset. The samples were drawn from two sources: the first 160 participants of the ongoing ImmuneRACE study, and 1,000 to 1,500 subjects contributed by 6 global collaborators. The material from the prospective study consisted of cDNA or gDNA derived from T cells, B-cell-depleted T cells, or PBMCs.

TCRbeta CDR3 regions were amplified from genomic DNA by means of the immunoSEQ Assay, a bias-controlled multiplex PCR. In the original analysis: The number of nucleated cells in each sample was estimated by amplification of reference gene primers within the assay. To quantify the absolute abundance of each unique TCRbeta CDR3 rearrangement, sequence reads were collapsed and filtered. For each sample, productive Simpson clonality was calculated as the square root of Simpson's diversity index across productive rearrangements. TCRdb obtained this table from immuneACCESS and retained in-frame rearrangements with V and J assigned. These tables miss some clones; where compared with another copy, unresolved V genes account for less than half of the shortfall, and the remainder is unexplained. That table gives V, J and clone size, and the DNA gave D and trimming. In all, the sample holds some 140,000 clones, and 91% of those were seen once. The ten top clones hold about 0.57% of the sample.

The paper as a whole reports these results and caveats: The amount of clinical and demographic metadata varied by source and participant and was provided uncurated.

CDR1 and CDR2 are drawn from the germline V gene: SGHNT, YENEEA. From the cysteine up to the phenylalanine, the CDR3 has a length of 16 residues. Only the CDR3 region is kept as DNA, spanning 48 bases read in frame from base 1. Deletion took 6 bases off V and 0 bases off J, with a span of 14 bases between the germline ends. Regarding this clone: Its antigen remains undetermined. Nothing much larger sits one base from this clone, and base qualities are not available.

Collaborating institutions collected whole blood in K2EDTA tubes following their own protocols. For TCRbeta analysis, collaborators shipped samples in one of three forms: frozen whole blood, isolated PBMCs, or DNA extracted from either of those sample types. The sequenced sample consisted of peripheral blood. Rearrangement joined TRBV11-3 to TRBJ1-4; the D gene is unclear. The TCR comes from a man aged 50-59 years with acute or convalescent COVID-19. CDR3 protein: CASSCLRQATNEKLFF. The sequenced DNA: TGTGCCAGCAGTTGCTTGAGGCAAGCAACTAATGAAAAACTGTTTTTT.